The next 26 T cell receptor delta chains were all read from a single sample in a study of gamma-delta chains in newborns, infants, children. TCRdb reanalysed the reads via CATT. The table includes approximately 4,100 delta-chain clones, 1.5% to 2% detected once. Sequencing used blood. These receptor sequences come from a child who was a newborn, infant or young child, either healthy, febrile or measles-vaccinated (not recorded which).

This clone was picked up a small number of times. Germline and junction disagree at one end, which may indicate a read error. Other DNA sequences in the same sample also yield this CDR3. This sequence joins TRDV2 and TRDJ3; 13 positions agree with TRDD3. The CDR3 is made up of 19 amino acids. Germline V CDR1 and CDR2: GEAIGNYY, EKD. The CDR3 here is CACDILGDTSSWDTRQMFF. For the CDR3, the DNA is TGCGCCTGTGACATACTGGGGGATACGAGCTCCTGGGACACCCGACAGATGTTTTTC.

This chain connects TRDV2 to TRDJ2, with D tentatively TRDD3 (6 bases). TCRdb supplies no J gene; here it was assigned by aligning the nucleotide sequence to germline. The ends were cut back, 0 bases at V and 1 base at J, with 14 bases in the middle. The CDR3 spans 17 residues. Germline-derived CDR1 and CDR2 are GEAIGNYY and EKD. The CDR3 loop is CACDTVGGPYLTAQLFF. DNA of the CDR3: TGTGCCTGTGACACCGTTGGGGGTCCCTATTTGACAGCACAACTCTTCTTT.

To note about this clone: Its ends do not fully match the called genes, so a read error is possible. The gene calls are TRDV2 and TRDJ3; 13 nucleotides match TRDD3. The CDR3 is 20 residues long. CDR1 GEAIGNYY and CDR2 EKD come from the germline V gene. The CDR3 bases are TGTGCCTGTGACAAAGTACTGGGGGATACGAGCTCCTGGGACACCCTACAGATGTTTTTC. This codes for CACDKVLGDTSSWDTLQMFF.

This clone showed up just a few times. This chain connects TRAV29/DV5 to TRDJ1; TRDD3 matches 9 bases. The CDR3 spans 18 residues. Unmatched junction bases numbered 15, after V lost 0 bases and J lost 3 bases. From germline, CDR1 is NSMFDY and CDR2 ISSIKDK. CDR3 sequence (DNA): TGTGCAGCAAGCGCTCCTACTCTTCGGGGATACGTAGCCGATAAACTCATCTTT. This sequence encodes CAASAPTLRGYVADKLIF. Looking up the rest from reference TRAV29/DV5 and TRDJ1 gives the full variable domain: DQQVKQNSPSLSVQEGRISILNCDYTNSMFDYFLWYKKYPAEGPTFLISISSIKDKNEDGRFTVFLNKSAKHLSLHIVPSQPGDSAVYFCAASAPTLRGYVADKLIFGKGTRVTVEP.

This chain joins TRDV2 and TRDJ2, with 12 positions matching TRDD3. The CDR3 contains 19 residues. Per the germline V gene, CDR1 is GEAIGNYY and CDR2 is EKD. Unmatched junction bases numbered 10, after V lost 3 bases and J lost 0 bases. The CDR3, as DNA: TGTGCCTGTGACCCGGTACTGGGGGATACTTCTCCTTTGACAGCACAACTCTTCTTT. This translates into CACDPVLGDTSPLTAQLFF.

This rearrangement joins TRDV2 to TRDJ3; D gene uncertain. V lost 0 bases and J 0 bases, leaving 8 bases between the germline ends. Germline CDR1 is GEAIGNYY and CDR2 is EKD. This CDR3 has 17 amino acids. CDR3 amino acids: CACDTAEGSWDTRQMFF. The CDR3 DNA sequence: TGTGCCTGTGACACCGCGGAGGGCTCCTGGGACACCCGACAGATGTTTTTC.

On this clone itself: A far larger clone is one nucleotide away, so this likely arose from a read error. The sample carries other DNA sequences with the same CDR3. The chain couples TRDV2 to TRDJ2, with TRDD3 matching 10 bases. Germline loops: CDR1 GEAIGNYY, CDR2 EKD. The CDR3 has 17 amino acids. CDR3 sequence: CACDKLGDTPLTAQLFF. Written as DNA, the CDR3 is TGTGCCTGCGACAAATTGGGGGATACACCTTTGACAGCACAACTCTTCTTT.

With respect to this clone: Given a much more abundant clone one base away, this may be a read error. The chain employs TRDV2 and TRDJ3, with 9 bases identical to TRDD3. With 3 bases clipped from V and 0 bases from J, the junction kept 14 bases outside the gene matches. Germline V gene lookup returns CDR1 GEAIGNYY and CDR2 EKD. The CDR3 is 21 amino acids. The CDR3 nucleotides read TGTGCCTGTGACGCCTCCTTTGGGGGGGATACCAGCTCCTGGGACACCCGACAGATGTTTTTC. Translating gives CACDASFGGDTSSWDTRQMFF.

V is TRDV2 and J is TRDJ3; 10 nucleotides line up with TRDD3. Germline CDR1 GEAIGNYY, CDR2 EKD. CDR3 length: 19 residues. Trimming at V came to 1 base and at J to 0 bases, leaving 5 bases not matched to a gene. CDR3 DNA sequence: TGTGCCTGTGACACTCTCGACTGGGGGATCTCCTGGGACACCCGACAGATGTTTTTC. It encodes CACDTLDWGISWDTRQMFF.

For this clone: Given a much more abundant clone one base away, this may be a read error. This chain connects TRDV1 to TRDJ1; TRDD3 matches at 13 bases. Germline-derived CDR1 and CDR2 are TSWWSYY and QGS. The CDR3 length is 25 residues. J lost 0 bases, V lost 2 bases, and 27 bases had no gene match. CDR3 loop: CALGEERLRPLYWGIRSNYTDKLIF. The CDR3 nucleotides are TGTGCTCTTGGGGAAGAAAGGCTTCGTCCCCTGTACTGGGGGATACGCTCAAACTACACCGATAAACTCATCTTT.

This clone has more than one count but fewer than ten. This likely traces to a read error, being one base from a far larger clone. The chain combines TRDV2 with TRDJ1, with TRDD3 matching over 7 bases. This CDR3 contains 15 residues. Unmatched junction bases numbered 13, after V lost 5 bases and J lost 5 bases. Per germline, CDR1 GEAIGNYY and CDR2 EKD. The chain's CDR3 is CACGTLGGSGDKLIF. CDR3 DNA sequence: TGTGCCTGTGGCACGCTGGGGGGCAGCGGAGATAAACTCATCTTT.

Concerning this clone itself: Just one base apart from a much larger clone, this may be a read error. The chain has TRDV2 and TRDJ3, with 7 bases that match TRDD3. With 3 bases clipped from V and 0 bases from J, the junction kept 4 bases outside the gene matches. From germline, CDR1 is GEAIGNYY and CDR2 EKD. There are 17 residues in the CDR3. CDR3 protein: CACDVLGNSWDTRQMFF. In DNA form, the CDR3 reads TGTGCCTGTGACGTACTGGGGAACTCCTGGGACACCCGACAGATGTTTTTC.

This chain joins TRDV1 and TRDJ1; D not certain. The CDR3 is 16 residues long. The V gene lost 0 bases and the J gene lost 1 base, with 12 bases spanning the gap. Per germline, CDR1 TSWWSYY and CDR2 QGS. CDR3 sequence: CALGELCKGLTDKLIF. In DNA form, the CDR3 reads TGTGCTCTTGGGGAACTTTGTAAGGGCCTCACCGATAAACTCATCTTT.

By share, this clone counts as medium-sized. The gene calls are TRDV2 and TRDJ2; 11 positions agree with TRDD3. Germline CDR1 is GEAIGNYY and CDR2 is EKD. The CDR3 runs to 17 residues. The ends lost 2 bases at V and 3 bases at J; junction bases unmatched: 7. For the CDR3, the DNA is TGTGCCTGTGACAAATTACTGGGGGATAGACTGACAGCACAACTCTTCTTT. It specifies CACDKLLGDRLTAQLFF.

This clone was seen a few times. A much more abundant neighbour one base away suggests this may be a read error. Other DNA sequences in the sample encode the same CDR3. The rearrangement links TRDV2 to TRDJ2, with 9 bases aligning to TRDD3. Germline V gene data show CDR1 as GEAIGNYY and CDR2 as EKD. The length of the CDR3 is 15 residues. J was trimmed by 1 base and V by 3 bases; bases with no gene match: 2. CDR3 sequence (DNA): TGTGCCTGTGACCTACTGGGGGATTTGACAGCACAACTCTTCTTT. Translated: CACDLLGDLTAQLFF.

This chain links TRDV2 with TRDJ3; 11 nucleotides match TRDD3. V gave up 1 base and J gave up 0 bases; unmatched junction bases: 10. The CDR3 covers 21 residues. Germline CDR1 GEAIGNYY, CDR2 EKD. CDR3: CACDTLLGDSESSWDTRQMFF. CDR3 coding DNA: TGTGCCTGTGACACGCTACTGGGGGATAGCGAAAGCTCCTGGGACACCCGACAGATGTTTTTC.

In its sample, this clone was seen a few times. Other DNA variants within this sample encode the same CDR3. The CDR3 sequence: CACDRLGDTAQLFF. For the CDR3, the DNA is TGTGCCTGTGACAGATTAGGGGATACAGCACAACTCTTCTTT. J is TRDJ2 and V is TRDV2; TRDD3 is a possible D gene (6 bases). Looked up from germline, CDR1 is GEAIGNYY and CDR2 is EKD. Between the trimmed V and J ends, which lost 2 bases and 5 bases, there was a span of 11 bases. The CDR3 spans 14 residues.

The CDR3 protein is CACDTVLGDRSSWDTRQMFF. The DNA of the CDR3 is TGTGCCTGTGACACCGTACTGGGGGACCGCAGCTCCTGGGACACCCGACAGATGTTTTTC. The V call is TRDV2, the J call TRDJ3; 9 nucleotides line up with TRDD3. TCRdb lists no J gene, so it was determined here by aligning the DNA to germline. Trimming cost V 0 bases and J 0 bases; bases outside gene matches: 8. Germline V lookup: CDR1 GEAIGNYY, CDR2 EKD. The CDR3 loop spans 20 amino acids.

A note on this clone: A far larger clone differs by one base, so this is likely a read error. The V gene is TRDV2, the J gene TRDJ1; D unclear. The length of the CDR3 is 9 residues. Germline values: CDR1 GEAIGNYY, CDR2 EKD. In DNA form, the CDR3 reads TGTGCCTGTGGCACCGGACTCATCTTT. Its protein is CACGTGLIF.

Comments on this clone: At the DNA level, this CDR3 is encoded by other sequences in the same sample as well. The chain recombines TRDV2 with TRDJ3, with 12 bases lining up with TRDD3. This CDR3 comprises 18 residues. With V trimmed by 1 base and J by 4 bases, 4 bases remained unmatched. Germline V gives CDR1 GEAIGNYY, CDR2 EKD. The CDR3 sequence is CACDTAGGYAWDTRQMFF. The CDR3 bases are TGTGCCTGTGACACGGCTGGGGGATACGCGTGGGACACCCGACAGATGTTTTTC.

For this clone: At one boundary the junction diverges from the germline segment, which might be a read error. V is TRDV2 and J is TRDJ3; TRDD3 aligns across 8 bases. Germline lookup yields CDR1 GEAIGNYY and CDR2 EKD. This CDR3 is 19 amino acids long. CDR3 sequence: CACDATGGSSSWDTRQMFF. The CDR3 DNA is TGTGCCTGTGACGCTACTGGGGGCTCAAGCTCCTGGGACACCCGGCAGATGTTTTTC.

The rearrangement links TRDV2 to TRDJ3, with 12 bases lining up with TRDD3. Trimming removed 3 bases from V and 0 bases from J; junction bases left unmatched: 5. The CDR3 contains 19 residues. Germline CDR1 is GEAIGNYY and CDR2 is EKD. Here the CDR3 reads CACDQLGDTDSWDTRQMFF. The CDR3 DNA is TGTGCCTGTGACCAACTGGGGGATACCGACTCCTGGGACACCCGACAGATGTTTTTC.

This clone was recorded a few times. The CDR3 protein is CACDSLGDTLTAQLFF. The CDR3, as DNA: TGTGCCTGTGACTCTCTGGGGGATACTTTGACAGCACAACTCTTCTTT. The V gene is TRDV2, the J gene TRDJ2, with TRDD3 matching over 10 bases. The CDR3 consists of 16 residues. The V and J ends lost 3 bases and 0 bases, in that order; junction bases with no gene match: 3. Germline-derived CDR1 and CDR2 are GEAIGNYY and EKD.

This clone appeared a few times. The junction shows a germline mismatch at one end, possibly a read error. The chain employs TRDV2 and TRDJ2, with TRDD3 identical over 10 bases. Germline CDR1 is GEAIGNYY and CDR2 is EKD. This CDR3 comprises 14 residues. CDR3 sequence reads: CACYTGGLTAQLFF. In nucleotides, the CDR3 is TGTGCCTGTTACACTGGGGGATTGACGGCACAACTCTTCTTT.

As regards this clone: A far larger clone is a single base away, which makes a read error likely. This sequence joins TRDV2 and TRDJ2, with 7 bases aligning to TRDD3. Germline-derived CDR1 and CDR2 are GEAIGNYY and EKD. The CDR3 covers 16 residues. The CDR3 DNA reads TGTGCCTGTGACCCGGAGGGATACAGTTTGACAGCACAACCCTTCTTT. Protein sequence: CACDPEGYSLTAQPFF.

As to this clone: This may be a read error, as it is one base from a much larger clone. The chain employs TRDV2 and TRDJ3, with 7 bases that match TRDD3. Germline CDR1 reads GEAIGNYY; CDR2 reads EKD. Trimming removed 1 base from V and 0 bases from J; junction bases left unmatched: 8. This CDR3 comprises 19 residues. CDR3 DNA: TGTGCCTGTGACACGGGGTGGGGGACCCTCTCCTGGGACACCCGACAGATGTTTTTC. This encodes CACDTGWGTLSWDTRQMFF.